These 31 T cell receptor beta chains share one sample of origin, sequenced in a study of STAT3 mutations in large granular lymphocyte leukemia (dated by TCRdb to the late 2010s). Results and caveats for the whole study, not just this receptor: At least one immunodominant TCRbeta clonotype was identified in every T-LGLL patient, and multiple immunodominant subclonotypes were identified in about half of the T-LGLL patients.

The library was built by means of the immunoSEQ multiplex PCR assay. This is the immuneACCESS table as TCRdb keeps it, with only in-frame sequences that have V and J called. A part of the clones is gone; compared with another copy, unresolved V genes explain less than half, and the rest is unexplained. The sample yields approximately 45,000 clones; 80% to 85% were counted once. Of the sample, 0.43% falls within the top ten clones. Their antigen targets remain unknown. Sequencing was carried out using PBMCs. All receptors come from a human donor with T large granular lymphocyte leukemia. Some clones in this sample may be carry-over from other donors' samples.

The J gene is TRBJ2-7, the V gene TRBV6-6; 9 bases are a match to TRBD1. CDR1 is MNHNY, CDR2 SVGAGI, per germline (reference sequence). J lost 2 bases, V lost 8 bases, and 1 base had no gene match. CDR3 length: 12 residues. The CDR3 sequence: CASRDRAYEQYF. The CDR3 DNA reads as TGTGCCAGCCGGGACAGGGCCTACGAGCAGTACTTC.

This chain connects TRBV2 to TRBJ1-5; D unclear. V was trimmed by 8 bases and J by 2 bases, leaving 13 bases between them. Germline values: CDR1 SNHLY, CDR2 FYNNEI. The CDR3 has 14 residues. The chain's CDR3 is CASPAGIGNQPQHF. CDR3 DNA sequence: TGTGCCAGCCCTGCTGGGATCGGCAATCAGCCCCAGCATTTT. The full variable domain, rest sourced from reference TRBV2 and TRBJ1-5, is EPEVTQTPSHQVTQMGQEVILRCVPISNHLYFYWYRQILGQKVEFLVSFYNNEISEKSEIFDDQFSVERPDGSNFTLKIRSTKLEDSAMYFCASPAGIGNQPQHFGDGTRLSIL.

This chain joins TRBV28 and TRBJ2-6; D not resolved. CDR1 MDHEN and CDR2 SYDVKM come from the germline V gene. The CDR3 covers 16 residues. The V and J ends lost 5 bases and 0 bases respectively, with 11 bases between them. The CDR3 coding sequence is TGTGCCAGCAGTCTCCTTGGCCCCTCTGGGGCCAACGTCCTGACTTTC. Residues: CASSLLGPSGANVLTF.

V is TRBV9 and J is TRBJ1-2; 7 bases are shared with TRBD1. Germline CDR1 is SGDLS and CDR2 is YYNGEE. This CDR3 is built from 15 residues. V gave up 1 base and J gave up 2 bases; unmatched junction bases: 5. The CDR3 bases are TGTGCCAGCAGCGTATCGCCGGGACAGAACTATGGCTACACCTTC. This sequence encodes CASSVSPGQNYGYTF. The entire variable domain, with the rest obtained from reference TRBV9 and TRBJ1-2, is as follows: DSGVTQTPKHLITATGQRVTLRCSPRSGDLSVYWYQQSLDQGLQFLIQYYNGEERAKGNILERFSAQQFPDLHSELNLSSLELGDSALYFCASSVSPGQNYGYTFGSGTRLTVV.

In nucleotides, the CDR3 is TGCGCCAGCAGCGTCCAGGGGGCTGAAGATACGCAGTATTTT. Translated, it gives CASSVQGAEDTQYF. This chain joins TRBV5-1 and TRBJ2-3, with 8 bases fitting TRBD1. Unmatched junction bases numbered 6, after V lost 4 bases and J lost 5 bases. From germline, CDR1 is SGHRS and CDR2 YFSETQ. The CDR3 covers 14 residues.

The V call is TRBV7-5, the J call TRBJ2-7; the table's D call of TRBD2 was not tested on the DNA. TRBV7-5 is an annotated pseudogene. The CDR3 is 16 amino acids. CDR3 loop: CVRSPPTSGDSYEQYV. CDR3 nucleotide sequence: TGTGTCAGAAGCCCCCCCACTAGCGGGGACTCCTACGAGCAGTACGTC.

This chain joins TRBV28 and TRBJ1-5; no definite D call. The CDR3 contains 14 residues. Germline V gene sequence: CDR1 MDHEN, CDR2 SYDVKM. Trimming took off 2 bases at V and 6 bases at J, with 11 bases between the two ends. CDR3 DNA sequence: TGTGCCAGCAGTTTAAAGGTAGCGGGTCAGCCCCAGCATTTT. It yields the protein CASSLKVAGQPQHF. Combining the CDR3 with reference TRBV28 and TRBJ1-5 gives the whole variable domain DVKVTQSSRYLVKRTGEKVFLECVQDMDHENMFWYRQDPGLGLRLIYFSYDVKMKEKGDIPEGYSVSREKKERFSLILESASTNQTSMYLCASSLKVAGQPQHFGDGTRLSIL.

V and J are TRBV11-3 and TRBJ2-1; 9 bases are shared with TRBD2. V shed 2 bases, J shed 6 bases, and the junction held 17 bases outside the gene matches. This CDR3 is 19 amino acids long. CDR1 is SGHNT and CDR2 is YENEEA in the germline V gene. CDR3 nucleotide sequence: TGTGCCAGCAGCTTACAGCGGGGGGCTCGCGTCCCCCTAGCCAATGAGCAGTTCTTC. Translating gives CASSLQRGARVPLANEQFF.

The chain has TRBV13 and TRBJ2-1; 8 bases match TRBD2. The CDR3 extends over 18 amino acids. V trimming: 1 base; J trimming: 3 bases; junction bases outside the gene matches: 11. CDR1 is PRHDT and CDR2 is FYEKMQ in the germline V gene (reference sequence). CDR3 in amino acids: CASSLVSGGTSYYNEQFF. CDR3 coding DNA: TGTGCCAGCAGCTTAGTCAGCGGGGGCACATCTTACTACAATGAGCAGTTCTTC.

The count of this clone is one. CDR3 loop: CATGSYNEQFF. The CDR3 DNA is TGTGCCACCGGGAGCTACAATGAGCAGTTCTTC. The J gene is TRBJ2-1, the V gene TRBV15; the D gene is possibly TRBD2 (5 bases). This CDR3 has 11 residues. V was clipped by 8 bases and J by 3 bases, with 5 bases between them. Germline lookup yields CDR1 LNHNV and CDR2 YYDKDF (reference sequence).

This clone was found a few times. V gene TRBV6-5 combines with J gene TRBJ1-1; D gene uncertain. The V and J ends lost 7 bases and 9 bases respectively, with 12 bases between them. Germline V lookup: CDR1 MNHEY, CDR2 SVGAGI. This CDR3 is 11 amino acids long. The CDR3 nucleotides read TGTGCCAGCACGGGTTCTTACAAAGCTTTCTTT. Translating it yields CASTGSYKAFF.

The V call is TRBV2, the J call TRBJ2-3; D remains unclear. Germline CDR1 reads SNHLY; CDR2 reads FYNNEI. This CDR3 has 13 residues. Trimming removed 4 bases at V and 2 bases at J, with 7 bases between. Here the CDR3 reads CASSVFLTDTQYF. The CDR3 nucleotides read TGTGCCAGCAGTGTTTTCCTCACAGATACGCAGTATTTT.

CDR3 coding DNA: TGTGCCAGCGCCCGAACCGGGACAGGGAGAGGAAACACCATATATTTT. It specifies CASARTGTGRGNTIYF. The genes are TRBV7-8 and TRBJ1-3, with 9 bases matching TRBD1. The CDR3 length is 16 residues. The trim removed 8 bases at V and 4 bases at J, leaving 12 bases unmatched. Germline CDR1 and CDR2: SGHVS and FQNEAQ.

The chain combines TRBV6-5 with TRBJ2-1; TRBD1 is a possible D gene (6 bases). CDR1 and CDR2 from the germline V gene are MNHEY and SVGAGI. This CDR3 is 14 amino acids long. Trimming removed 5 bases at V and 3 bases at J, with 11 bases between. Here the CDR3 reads CASSADSFYNEQFF. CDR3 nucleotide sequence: TGTGCCAGCAGTGCGGACAGTTTCTACAATGAGCAGTTCTTC.

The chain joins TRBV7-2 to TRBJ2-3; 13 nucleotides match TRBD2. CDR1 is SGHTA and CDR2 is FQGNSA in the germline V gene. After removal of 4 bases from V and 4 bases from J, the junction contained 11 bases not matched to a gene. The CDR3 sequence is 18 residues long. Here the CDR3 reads CASSSGLAGELSPDTQYF. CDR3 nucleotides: TGTGCCAGCAGCTCCGGACTAGCGGGGGAGCTCTCTCCAGATACGCAGTATTTT.

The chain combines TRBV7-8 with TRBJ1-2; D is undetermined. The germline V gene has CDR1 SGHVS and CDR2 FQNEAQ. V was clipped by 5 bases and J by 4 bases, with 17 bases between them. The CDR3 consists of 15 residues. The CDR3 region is CASSRPPATLYGYTF. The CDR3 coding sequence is TGTGCCAGCAGCCGACCCCCAGCTACCCTCTATGGCTACACCTTC.

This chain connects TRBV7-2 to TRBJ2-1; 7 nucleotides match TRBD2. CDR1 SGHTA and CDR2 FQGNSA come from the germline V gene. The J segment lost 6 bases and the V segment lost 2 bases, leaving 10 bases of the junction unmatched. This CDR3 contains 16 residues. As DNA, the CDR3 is TGTGCCAGCAGCTTAAAGACTAGCCAAAGGCCCAATGAGCAGTTCTTC. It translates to CASSLKTSQRPNEQFF.

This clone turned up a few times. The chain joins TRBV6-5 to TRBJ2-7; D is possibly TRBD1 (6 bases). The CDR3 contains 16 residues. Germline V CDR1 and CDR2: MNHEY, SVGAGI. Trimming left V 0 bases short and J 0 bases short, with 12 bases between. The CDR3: CASSYSRSGASYEQYF. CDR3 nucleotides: TGTGCCAGCAGTTACTCAAGGTCAGGGGCCTCCTACGAGCAGTACTTC.

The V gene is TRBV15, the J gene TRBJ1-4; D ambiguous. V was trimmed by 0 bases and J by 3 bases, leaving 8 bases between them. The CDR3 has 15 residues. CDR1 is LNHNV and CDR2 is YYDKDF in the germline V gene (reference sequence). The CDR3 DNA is TGTGCCACCAGCAGAGATCCCAAGGCTAATGAAAAACTGTTTTTT. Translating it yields CATSRDPKANEKLFF.

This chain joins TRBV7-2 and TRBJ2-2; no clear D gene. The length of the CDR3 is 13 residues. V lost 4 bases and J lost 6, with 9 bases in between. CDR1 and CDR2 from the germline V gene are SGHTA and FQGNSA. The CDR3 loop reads CASSSNGPGELFF. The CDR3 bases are TGTGCCAGCAGCTCTAACGGGCCCGGGGAGCTGTTTTTT.

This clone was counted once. CDR3 amino acids: CASSQDPAPETQYF. In nucleotides, the CDR3 is TGTGCCAGCAGCCAAGATCCAGCCCCGGAGACCCAGTACTTC. This sequence joins TRBV14 and TRBJ2-5; D not certain. Trimming pared 0 bases from V and 5 bases from J, leaving 10 bases between. There are 14 residues in the CDR3. Germline V gene sequence: CDR1 SGHDN, CDR2 FVKESK. Drawing the rest from reference TRBV14 and TRBJ2-5, the complete variable domain is EAGVTQFPSHSVIEKGQTVTLRCDPISGHDNLYWYRRVMGKEIKFLLHFVKESKQDESGMPNNRFLAERTGGTYSTLKVQPAELEDSGVYFCASSQDPAPETQYFGPGTRLLVL.

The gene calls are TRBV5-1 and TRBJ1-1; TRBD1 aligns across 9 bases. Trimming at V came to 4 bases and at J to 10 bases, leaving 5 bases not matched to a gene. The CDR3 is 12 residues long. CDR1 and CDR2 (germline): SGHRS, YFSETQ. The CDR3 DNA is TGCGCCAGCAGCCGAACAGGGGGCTCAGCTTTCTTT. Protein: CASSRTGGSAFF.

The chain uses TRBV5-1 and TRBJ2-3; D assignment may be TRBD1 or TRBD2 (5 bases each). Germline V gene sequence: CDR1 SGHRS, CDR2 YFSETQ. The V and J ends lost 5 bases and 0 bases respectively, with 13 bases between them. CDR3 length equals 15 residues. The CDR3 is CASRTGLSSTDTQYF. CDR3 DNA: TGCGCCAGCAGGACGGGGCTAAGTAGCACAGATACGCAGTATTTT.

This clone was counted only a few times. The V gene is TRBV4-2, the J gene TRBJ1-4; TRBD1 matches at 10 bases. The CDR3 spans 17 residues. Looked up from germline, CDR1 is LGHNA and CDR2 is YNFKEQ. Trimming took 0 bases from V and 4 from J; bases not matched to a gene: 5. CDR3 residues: CASSQEGQGRGNEKLFF. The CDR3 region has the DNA TGTGCCAGCAGCCAAGAGGGACAGGGGAGGGGTAATGAAAAACTGTTTTTT.

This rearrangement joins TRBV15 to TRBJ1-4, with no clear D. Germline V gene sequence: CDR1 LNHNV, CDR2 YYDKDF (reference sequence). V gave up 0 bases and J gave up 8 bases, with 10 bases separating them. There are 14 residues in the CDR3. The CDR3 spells CATSREGGQEKLFF. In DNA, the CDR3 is TGTGCCACCAGCAGAGAAGGAGGGCAGGAAAAACTGTTTTTT.

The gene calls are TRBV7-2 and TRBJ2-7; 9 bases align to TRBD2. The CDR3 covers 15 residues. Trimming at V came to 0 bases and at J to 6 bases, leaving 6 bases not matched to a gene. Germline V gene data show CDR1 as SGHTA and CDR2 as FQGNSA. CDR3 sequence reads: CASSLARVAGVEQYF. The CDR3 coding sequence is TGTGCCAGCAGCTTAGCGCGGGTAGCGGGGGTCGAGCAGTACTTC.

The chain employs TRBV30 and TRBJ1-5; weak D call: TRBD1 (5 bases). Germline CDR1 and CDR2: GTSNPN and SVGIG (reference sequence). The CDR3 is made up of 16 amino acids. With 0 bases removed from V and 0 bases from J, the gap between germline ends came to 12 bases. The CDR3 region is CAWSVQAGYSNQPQHF. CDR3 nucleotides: TGTGCCTGGAGTGTACAGGCAGGGTATAGCAATCAGCCCCAGCATTTT.

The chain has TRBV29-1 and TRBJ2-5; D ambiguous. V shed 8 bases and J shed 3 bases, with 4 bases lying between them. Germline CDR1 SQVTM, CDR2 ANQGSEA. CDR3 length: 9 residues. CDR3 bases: TGCAGCTTAAAAGAGACCCAGTACTTC. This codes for CSLKETQYF.

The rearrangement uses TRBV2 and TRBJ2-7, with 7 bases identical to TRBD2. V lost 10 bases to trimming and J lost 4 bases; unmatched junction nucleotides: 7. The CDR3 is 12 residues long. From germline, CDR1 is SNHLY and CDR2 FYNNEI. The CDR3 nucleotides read TGTGCCATCCGCCCGGGGGGTTACGAGCAGTACTTC. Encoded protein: CAIRPGGYEQYF.

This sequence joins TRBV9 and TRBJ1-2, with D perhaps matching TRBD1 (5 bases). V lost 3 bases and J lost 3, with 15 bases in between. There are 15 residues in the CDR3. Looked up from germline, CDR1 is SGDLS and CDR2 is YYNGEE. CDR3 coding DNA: TGTGCCAGCAGCGGCCGGGACTTGAGGGACTATGGCTACACCTTC. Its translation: CASSGRDLRDYGYTF.

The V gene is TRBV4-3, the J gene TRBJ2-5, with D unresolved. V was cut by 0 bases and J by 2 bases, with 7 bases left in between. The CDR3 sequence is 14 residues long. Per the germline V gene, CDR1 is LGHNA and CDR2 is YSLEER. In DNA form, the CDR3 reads TGCGCCAGCAGCCAAGATTGGACGCAAGAGACCCAGTACTTC. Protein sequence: CASSQDWTQETQYF.